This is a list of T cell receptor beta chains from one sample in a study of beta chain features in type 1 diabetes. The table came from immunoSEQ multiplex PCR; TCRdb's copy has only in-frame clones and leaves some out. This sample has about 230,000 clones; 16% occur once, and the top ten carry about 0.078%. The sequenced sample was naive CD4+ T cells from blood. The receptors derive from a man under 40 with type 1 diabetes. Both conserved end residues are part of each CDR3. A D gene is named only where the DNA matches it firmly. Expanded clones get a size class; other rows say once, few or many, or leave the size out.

CDR3aa: CASSRTELYNEQFF
CDR3nt: TGTGCCAGCTCCAGGACGGAGTTATACAATGAGCAGTTCTTC
v_gene: TRBV28
j_gene: TRBJ2-1
d_gene: NA
abundance: few

CDR3aa: CASSFVPGPQTQYF
CDR3nt: TGCGCCAGCAGCTTTGTCCCAGGACCGCAAACCCAGTACTTC
v_gene: TRBV5-1
j_gene: TRBJ2-5
d_gene: NA
abundance: NA

CDR3aa: CASSPYSAQETQYF
CDR3nt: TGTGCCAGCAGCCCTTACAGCGCTCAAGAGACCCAGTACTTC
v_gene: TRBV11-2
j_gene: TRBJ2-5
d_gene: NA
abundance: NA

CDR3aa: CASSYRLAGVQETQYF
CDR3nt: TGTGCCAGCAGCTATCGACTAGCGGGGGTCCAAGAGACCCAGTACTTC
v_gene: TRBV11-2
j_gene: TRBJ2-5
d_gene: TRBD2
abundance: NA

CDR3aa: CASSQDTAAGQYF
CDR3nt: TGCGCCAGCAGCCAGGATACAGCGGCGGGGCAGTACTTC
v_gene: TRBV4-3
j_gene: TRBJ2-4
d_gene: NA
abundance: few

CDR3aa: CASSSLAEQFF
CDR3nt: TGTGCCAGCAGCTCACTAGCGGAGCAGTTCTTC
v_gene: TRBV11-2
j_gene: TRBJ2-1
d_gene: TRBD2
abundance: few

CDR3aa: CASSFWREGTEAFF
CDR3nt: TGTGCCAGCAGTTTTTGGAGGGAGGGAACTGAAGCTTTCTTT
v_gene: TRBV27
j_gene: TRBJ1-1
d_gene: NA
abundance: NA

CDR3aa: CASSVAGRSSYNEQFF
CDR3nt: TGTGCCAGCAGCGTAGCGGGTAGGAGCTCCTACAATGAGCAGTTCTTC
v_gene: TRBV9
j_gene: TRBJ2-1
d_gene: NA
abundance: few

CDR3aa: CASSQYLGSNEQFF
CDR3nt: TGCGCCAGCAGCCAATACCTGGGGAGCAATGAGCAGTTCTTC
v_gene: TRBV4-3
j_gene: TRBJ2-1
d_gene: NA
abundance: few

CDR3aa: CASSPDRDEQYF
CDR3nt: TGTGCCAGCTCACCAGATAGGGACGAGCAGTACTTC
v_gene: TRBV18
j_gene: TRBJ2-7
d_gene: NA
abundance: few

CDR3aa: CASSHAPGLAPRRAETQYF
CDR3nt: TGTGCCAGCAGCCACGCACCGGGACTAGCGCCTCGGAGGGCAGAGACCCAGTACTTC
v_gene: TRBV14
j_gene: TRBJ2-5
d_gene: TRBD2
abundance: NA

CDR3aa: CASSRGFREKLFF
CDR3nt: TGTGCCAGCTCACGAGGGTTCCGGGAAAAACTGTTTTTT
v_gene: TRBV7-9
j_gene: TRBJ1-4
d_gene: NA
abundance: NA

CDR3aa: CSVGQVRAEQYF
CDR3nt: TGCAGCGTCGGACAGGTGCGGGCCGAGCAGTACTTC
v_gene: TRBV29-1
j_gene: TRBJ2-7
d_gene: TRBD1
abundance: few

CDR3aa: CASSQFGQAEAFF
CDR3nt: TGCGCCAGCAGCCAATTTGGACAGGCGGAAGCTTTCTTT
v_gene: TRBV4-1
j_gene: TRBJ1-1
d_gene: TRBD1
abundance: NA

CDR3aa: CASSSKETQYF
CDR3nt: TGTGCCAGCAGCTCTAAAGAGACCCAGTACTTC
v_gene: TRBV5-4
j_gene: TRBJ2-5
d_gene: NA
abundance: few

CDR3aa: CASRIQGSGNTIYF
CDR3nt: TGTGCCAGCAGGATACAGGGCTCTGGAAACACCATATATTTT
v_gene: TRBV28
j_gene: TRBJ1-3
d_gene: NA
abundance: NA

CDR3aa: CASSPYLGGYTF
CDR3nt: TGTGCCAGTAGCCCTTACTTGGGTGGCTACACCTTC
v_gene: TRBV19
j_gene: TRBJ1-2
d_gene: NA
abundance: few

CDR3aa: CASSLGFPRSGELFF
CDR3nt: TGTGCCAGCAGCTTGGGCTTCCCCCGGAGCGGGGAGCTGTTTTTT
v_gene: TRBV7-3
j_gene: TRBJ2-2
d_gene: NA
abundance: few

CDR3aa: CASSVTGAQETQYF
CDR3nt: TGTGCCAGCAGCGTAACGGGGGCTCAAGAGACCCAGTACTTC
v_gene: TRBV9
j_gene: TRBJ2-5
d_gene: NA
abundance: NA

CDR3aa: CSVGQGRDNEKLFF
CDR3nt: TGCAGCGTCGGACAGGGAAGGGATAATGAAAAACTGTTTTTT
v_gene: TRBV29-1
j_gene: TRBJ1-4
d_gene: TRBD1
abundance: NA

CDR3aa: CASSPSGDTQYF
CDR3nt: TGTGCCAGCTCACCATCCGGGGATACGCAGTATTTT
v_gene: TRBV18
j_gene: TRBJ2-3
d_gene: NA
abundance: NA

CDR3aa: CASSLTSASSYNEQFF
CDR3nt: TGCGCCAGCTCTTTGACTAGCGCTAGCTCCTACAATGAGCAGTTCTTC
v_gene: TRBV5-1
j_gene: TRBJ2-1
d_gene: TRBD2
abundance: few

CDR3aa: CAIRNSGGSETQYF
CDR3nt: TGTGCCATCAGAAACTCGGGAGGGTCGGAGACCCAGTACTTC
v_gene: TRBV10-3
j_gene: TRBJ2-5
d_gene: TRBD2
abundance: few

CDR3aa: CASSQGGSNEQFF
CDR3nt: TGTGCCAGCAGCCAAGGGGGGTCCAATGAGCAGTTCTTC
v_gene: TRBV14
j_gene: TRBJ2-1
d_gene: NA
abundance: NA